One sample yielded the 22 T cell receptor beta chains listed below, sequenced in a study of OX40 agonist ivuxolimab in advanced cancers. The receptor library was made with the immunoSEQ multiplex PCR assay. Entries here come from immuneACCESS through TCRdb and include only in-frame sequences with V and J called. Some clones fail to appear in such tables; in the studies checked, an unresolved V gene covers under half of the shortfall, and the cause of the remainder is unknown. The sample table shows tens of thousands of clones, and roughly 87% are seen once. The ten largest clones capture approximately 0.3% of the sample. Here the sequenced sample was CD4+ or CD8+ T cells sorted from blood, taken in a trial of the OX40 agonist ivuxolimab. All receptors derive from an adult with an advanced solid tumor such as melanoma, head and neck, liver or kidney cancer.

The table lists this clone with a few counts. In DNA form, the CDR3 reads TGCACCAGCAGCTATCTAGCGGGAGAACAGCCTCAGCCCCACAATGAGCAGTTCTTC. Residues: CTSSYLAGEQPQPHNEQFF. The chain combines TRBV1 with TRBJ2-1; TRBD2 is the table's D call, not checked against the DNA. TRBV1 is termed a pseudogene. The CDR3 has 19 residues.

The CDR3 region has the DNA TGCGCCAGCATTAGGACACCCGCGGGACAGGGTTTCGCAGATACGCAGTATTTT. It translates to CASIRTPAGQGFADTQYF. The chain links TRBV5-1 to TRBJ2-3; 9 bases align to TRBD1. The V gene end was trimmed by 6 bases and the J gene end by 4 bases; junction bases not matched to a gene: 18. Germline CDR1 reads SGHRS; CDR2 reads YFSETQ. This CDR3 is 18 amino acids long.

The rearrangement joins TRBV10-2 to TRBJ1-2; TRBD1 matches at 8 bases. V was clipped by 2 bases and J by 7 bases; unmatched bases: 9. The CDR3 totals 15 residues. Germline V gene sequence: CDR1 WSHSY, CDR2 SAAADI. CDR3 bases: TGCGCCAGCAGTGAGAGCGGGACAGGATTGGGTGGCTACACCTTC. The encoded protein is CASSESGTGLGGYTF.

This chain joins TRBV2 and TRBJ2-6, with D unresolved. CDR3 length equals 15 residues. In germline, CDR1 is SNHLY, CDR2 FYNNEI. Trimming cost V 3 bases and J 2 bases, with 8 bases left between them. The CDR3 loop is CASSERSTGANVLTF. In nucleotides, the CDR3 is TGTGCCAGCAGTGAGAGGTCGACTGGGGCCAACGTCCTGACTTTC. The variable domain in full, completed from reference TRBV2 and TRBJ2-6, reads EPEVTQTPSHQVTQMGQEVILRCVPISNHLYFYWYRQILGQKVEFLVSFYNNEISEKSEIFDDQFSVERPDGSNFTLKIRSTKLEDSAMYFCASSERSTGANVLTFGAGSRLTVL.

The chain links TRBV6-6 to TRBJ2-5; no firm D call. Germline V gene lookup returns CDR1 MNHNY and CDR2 SVGAGI (reference sequence). V was clipped by 2 bases and J by 5 bases, with 9 bases between them. The CDR3 has 13 residues. CDR3 sequence reads: CASSYGGVETQYF. For the CDR3, the DNA is TGTGCCAGCAGTTACGGTGGTGTGGAGACCCAGTACTTC.

The rearrangement links TRBV28 to TRBJ1-2; D unclear. Germline CDR1 and CDR2: MDHEN and SYDVKM. Trimming removed 8 bases from V and 4 bases from J, with 8 bases in between. CDR3 length: 11 residues. The DNA of the CDR3 is TGTGCCAGCGCTTCAGGCTATGGCTACACCTTC. It codes for CASASGYGYTF.

The chain carries TRBV19 and TRBJ1-1; the D gene is possibly TRBD1 (5 bases). V was trimmed by 7 bases and J by 1 base, leaving 10 bases between them. The CDR3 is 13 amino acids. Germline V gene data show CDR1 as LNHDA and CDR2 as SQIVND (reference sequence). The CDR3 is CASKGLENTEAFF. DNA for the CDR3: TGTGCCAGTAAGGGACTGGAGAACACTGAAGCTTTCTTT.

The chain uses TRBV11-2 and TRBJ1-2, with D uncertain. V was clipped by 3 bases and J by 4 bases, with 15 bases between them. Germline-derived CDR1 and CDR2 are SGHAT and FQNNGV. The CDR3 has 15 amino acids. The CDR3 DNA reads TGTGCCAGCAGCTTGCAAGGCTTAGGGCCCTATGGCTACACCTTC. Translating gives CASSLQGLGPYGYTF.

This rearrangement joins TRBV11-2 to TRBJ2-3; 10 nucleotides match TRBD2. The ends lost 4 bases at V and 5 bases at J; junction bases unmatched: 6. Per germline, CDR1 SGHAT and CDR2 FQNNGV. The CDR3 has 15 residues. CDR3 region: CASSSSGGRGDTQYF. CDR3 sequence (DNA): TGTGCCAGCAGCTCTAGCGGGGGCCGGGGAGATACGCAGTATTTT.

This chain uses TRBV25-1 with TRBJ2-7; D unresolved. Germline loops: CDR1 MGHDK, CDR2 SYGVNS. The V gene lost 8 bases and the J gene lost 3 bases, with 14 bases spanning the gap. The CDR3 loop spans 13 amino acids. The CDR3 nucleotides are TGTGCCAGCGGGCCCCCCCCCGGCTACGAGCAGTACGTC. The encoded protein is CASGPPPGYEQYV.

This clone appeared once. The chain has TRBV28 and TRBJ1-1; D gene ambiguous. The CDR3 runs 11 residues. CDR1 is MDHEN, CDR2 SYDVKM, per germline. Between the trimmed V and J ends, which lost 6 bases and 4 bases, there was a span of 6 bases. CDR3 coding DNA: TGTGCCAGCAGCTACATCACTGAAGCTTTCTTT. Amino acids: CASSYITEAFF.

This chain connects TRBV18 to TRBJ2-7, with TRBD1 identical over 11 bases. The CDR3 sequence is 15 residues long. Germline-derived CDR1 and CDR2 are KGHSH and LQKENI. Trimming took 4 bases from V and 6 from J; bases not matched to a gene: 8. The CDR3 reads CASSLPGQGVREQYF. The CDR3, as DNA: TGTGCCAGCTCACTACCGGGACAGGGGGTTCGCGAGCAGTACTTC.

This clone appeared a few times. This chain connects TRBV20-1 to TRBJ2-5; tentative D call: TRBD1 (6 bases). V lost 6 bases to trimming and J lost 6 bases, with 11 bases between them. The CDR3 has 11 amino acids. Germline values: CDR1 DFQATT, CDR2 SNEGSKA (reference sequence). The CDR3 sequence is CSAEDRQTQYF. For the CDR3, the DNA is TGCAGTGCAGAGGACAGACAGACCCAGTACTTC.

The rearrangement uses TRBV20-1 and TRBJ1-2; no reliable D call. Germline CDR1 reads DFQATT; CDR2 reads SNEGSKA (reference sequence). V was pared by 6 bases and J by 10 bases, with 9 bases between. The CDR3 covers 9 residues. In DNA form, the CDR3 reads TGCAGTGCGGTCAGTGACTACACCTTC. It translates to CSAVSDYTF.

This clone was counted a single time. V and J are TRBV11-3 and TRBJ2-7; D uncertain. In germline, CDR1 is SGHNT, CDR2 YENEEA. This CDR3 is built from 14 residues. Trimming took off 2 bases at V and 4 bases at J, with 12 bases between the two ends. CDR3 sequence: CASSLFRYQYEQYF. CDR3 bases: TGTGCCAGCAGCTTATTCCGATACCAATACGAGCAGTACTTC.

V gene TRBV7-2 combines with J gene TRBJ1-5, with 7 bases identical to TRBD1. CDR3 length: 15 residues. Germline trimming cut 2 bases from V and 6 bases from J; bases unmatched to any gene: 7. The germline V gene has CDR1 SGHTA and CDR2 FQGNSA. The CDR3 loop reads CASSLRGGEGQPQHF. CDR3 in DNA: TGTGCCAGCAGCTTAAGAGGGGGCGAAGGTCAGCCCCAGCATTTT. Full variable domain (rest looked up from reference TRBV7-2 and TRBJ1-5): GAGVSQSPSNKVTEKGKDVELRCDPISGHTALYWYRQSLGQGLEFLIYFQGNSAPDKSGLPSDRFSAERTGGSVSTLTIQRTQQEDSAVYLCASSLRGGEGQPQHFGDGTRLSIL.

This chain joins TRBV5-4 and TRBJ2-7; 9 bases fit TRBD2. J gave up 3 bases and V 4 bases, and 8 bases lay outside the gene matches. CDR3 size: 15 residues. Looked up from germline, CDR1 is SGHNT and CDR2 is YYREEE (reference sequence). This CDR3 reads CASSQSLAGVYEQYF. The CDR3 DNA reads TGTGCCAGCAGCCAGAGTTTAGCGGGAGTCTACGAGCAGTACTTC.

J is TRBJ1-3 and V is TRBV9, with D hard to call. The germline gives CDR1 SGDLS, CDR2 YYNGEE. The V end was cut by 4 bases, the J end by 0 bases, with 11 bases between. The length of the CDR3 is 15 residues. Here the CDR3 reads CASSRGVDSGNTIYF. In DNA, the CDR3 is TGTGCCAGCAGCCGTGGGGTAGACTCTGGAAACACCATATATTTT.

This clone came up once. The rearrangement links TRBV18 to TRBJ1-1; unclear D gene. The germline V and J ends were trimmed by 2 bases and 1 base, with 2 bases remaining between them. This CDR3 is built from 12 residues. The V gene's germline CDR1 is KGHSH and CDR2 LQKENI. The CDR3 region is CASSPANTEAFF. The CDR3 nucleotides are TGTGCCAGCTCACCAGCGAACACTGAAGCTTTCTTT. The whole variable domain, filled in from reference TRBV18 and TRBJ1-1, reads NAGVMQNPRHLVRRRGQEARLRCSPMKGHSHVYWYRQLPEEGLKFMVYLQKENIIDESGMPKERFSAEFPKEGPSILRIQQVVRGDSAAYFCASSPANTEAFFGQGTRLTVV.

This chain uses TRBV5-1 with TRBJ2-2; D is uncertain. CDR3 length equals 14 residues. CDR1 and CDR2 from the germline V gene are SGHRS and YFSETQ. V dropped 4 bases and J dropped 5 bases, with 12 bases sitting between them. The CDR3 loop is CASSPDSKTGELFF. The CDR3 region has the DNA TGCGCCAGCAGCCCCGACTCCAAAACCGGGGAGCTGTTTTTT.

CDR3 sequence reads: CAISAGLGETQYF. DNA of the CDR3: TGTGCCATCTCAGCGGGATTGGGAGAGACCCAGTACTTC. The rearrangement joins TRBV10-3 to TRBJ2-5; 7 positions agree with TRBD2. Germline CDR1 reads ENHRY; CDR2 reads SYGVKD. V trimming: 8 bases; J trimming: 4 bases; junction bases outside the gene matches: 7. There are 13 residues in the CDR3.

This clone was seen only once. The V gene is TRBV5-1, the J gene TRBJ1-6; no clear D gene. Per the germline V gene, CDR1 is SGHRS and CDR2 is YFSETQ. The CDR3 consists of 13 residues. Trimming shortened V by 0 bases and J by 9 bases, and 7 bases separated the two germline ends. The CDR3 protein is CASSLEGRSPLHF. For the CDR3, the DNA is TGCGCCAGCAGCTTGGAGGGCCGTTCACCCCTCCACTTT.